This T cell receptor (beta chain) is from a study of cytotoxic CD8 clonotypes in ibrutinib-treated CLL. Study-wide context: The response samples were taken once patients had been treated for a median of about 12 months, range 6 to 36.

This clone appeared a single time. Its cognate antigen is unknown. Study outcomes and limitations: Under treatment, the uncommon public clonotypes either contracted or remained stable. Whereas clonality rose at ibrutinib response, it declined toward baseline at progression.

A 1 in 200,000 to 1 in 1 million T cell depth was the sequencing target. Data came from immunoSEQ multiplex PCR; TCRdb stores just in-frame clones and leaves some out. The sample has 120,000 to 150,000 clones; roughly 77% are singletons. The V gene's germline CDR1 is MGHDK and CDR2 SYGVNS. CDR3 length: 13 residues. V lost 8 bases, J lost 1 base, and 6 bases lay in between. This TCR derives from a human donor with chronic lymphocytic leukemia. The sample was PBMCs, taken after 12 months of ibrutinib treatment. This sequence joins TRBV25-1 and TRBJ2-6, with D uncertain. The CDR3 loop is CASVKSGANVLTF. In DNA form, the CDR3 reads TGTGCCAGCGTTAAATCTGGGGCCAACGTCCTGACTTTC.